Listed below are T cell receptor beta chains from one sample, sequenced in a study of T cell changes during pregnancy in multiple sclerosis. The protocol was immunoSEQ multiplex PCR, while the TCRdb copy is restricted to in-frame clones and leaves out a portion. Among over 90,000 clones, approximately 93% were seen once, and the ten largest hold roughly 0.99%. Material: peripheral blood, obtained after pregnancy. These receptors came from a female donor with multiple sclerosis, enrolled in a pregnancy study. Both conserved end residues are part of each CDR3. D genes are given only for firm matches. The listing skips clone size in some rows; elsewhere it reads once, few, many or a size class.

j_call clone_size v_call d_call cdr3_aa cdr3_nt
TRBJ2-1 - TRBV5-1 - CASSLDTGRSYNEQFF TGCGCCAGCAGCTTGGACACGGGTCGTTCCTACAATGAGCAGTTCTTC
TRBJ1-1 - TRBV7-9 TRBD1 CASSVQGATEAFF TGTGCCAGCAGCGTACAGGGGGCAACTGAAGCTTTCTTT
TRBJ2-7 - TRBV28 - CASSLFQGTYEQYF TGTGCCAGCAGTTTATTCCAGGGGACCTACGAGCAGTACTTC
TRBJ2-1 - TRBV5-6 - CASSLMTGGGYYNEQFF TGTGCCAGCAGCTTGATGACAGGTGGAGGTTACTACAATGAGCAGTTCTTC
TRBJ2-7 - TRBV9 TRBD2 CASSVAASGSPYEQYF TGTGCCAGCAGCGTAGCGGCTAGCGGGAGCCCATACGAGCAGTACTTC
TRBJ1-5 few TRBV21-1 - CASAILNQPQHF TGTGCCAGCGCGATTTTGAACCAGCCCCAGCATTTT
TRBJ2-3 - TRBV14 - CASSLSRGFTDTQYF TGTGCCAGCAGCCTATCCAGGGGTTTCACAGATACGCAGTATTTT
TRBJ2-3 - TRBV5-1 - CASSLDGGGSTDTQYF TGCGCCAGCAGCTTGGATGGGGGCGGGAGCACAGATACGCAGTATTTT
TRBJ2-6 once TRBV28 TRBD2 CASSSAGRPISGANVLTF TGTGCCAGCAGTTCAGCGGGACGTCCCATCTCTGGGGCCAACGTCCTGACTTTC
TRBJ2-7 - TRBV23-1 - CASSPKGLGEQYF TGCGCCAGCAGTCCTAAAGGACTTGGCGAGCAGTACTTC
TRBJ1-5 - TRBV18 TRBD1 CASSLLDRGQSNQPQHF TGTGCCAGCTCACTCCTAGACAGGGGGCAAAGCAATCAGCCCCAGCATTTT
TRBJ2-7 once TRBV4-1 TRBD2 CASSPGLAGARSYEQYF TGCGCCAGCAGCCCGGGACTAGCGGGCGCCCGCTCCTACGAGCAGTACTTC
TRBJ1-3 - TRBV27 - CASSLSLTGNTIYF TGTGCCAGCAGTTTATCCCTTACTGGAAACACCATATATTTT
TRBJ2-3 - TRBV10-1 - CASSESVGVSTDTQYF TGCGCCAGCAGTGAGTCGGTGGGAGTAAGCACAGATACGCAGTATTTT
TRBJ1-2 - TRBV19 TRBD1 CASSVTSGQGQGYTF TGTGCCAGTAGTGTGACATCGGGACAGGGACAAGGCTACACCTTC
TRBJ1-1 - TRBV7-3 - CASSVEPNTEAFF TGTGCCAGCAGTGTAGAGCCGAACACTGAAGCTTTCTTT
TRBJ2-1 - TRBV19 TRBD2 CASARSSGRMEQFF TGTGCCAGTGCCCGGAGTAGCGGGAGAATGGAGCAGTTCTTC
TRBJ2-2 - TRBV11-3 - CASSLVAGTGELFF TGTGCCAGCAGCTTAGTTGCAGGCACCGGGGAGCTGTTTTTT
TRBJ2-1 - TRBV30 TRBD2 CAWSEREDPYNEQFF TGTGCCTGGAGTGAGCGGGAGGACCCCTACAATGAGCAGTTCTTC
TRBJ2-7 - TRBV4-2 - CASSQETGEASYEQYF TGTGCCAGCAGCCAAGAAACGGGAGAGGCATCCTACGAGCAGTACTTC
TRBJ2-3 - TRBV7-8 - CASSRGTDTQYF TGTGCCAGCAGCCGAGGTACAGATACGCAGTATTTT
TRBJ2-1 - TRBV7-2 - CASSYRGTGLNEQFF TGTGCCAGCAGCTATAGAGGAACAGGGTTAAATGAGCAGTTCTTC
TRBJ2-7 - TRBV7-2 - CASSLDWRSYEQYF TGTGCCAGCAGCTTAGATTGGCGGTCCTACGAGCAGTACTTC
TRBJ2-5 - TRBV6-1 TRBD2 CASSAWGLAGSQETQYF TGTGCCAGCAGTGCATGGGGACTAGCGGGGTCACAAGAGACCCAGTACTTC
TRBJ2-3 - TRBV7-6 TRBD2 CASSASLAGITDTQYF TGTGCCAGCAGCGCCTCACTAGCGGGTATCACAGATACGCAGTATTTT
TRBJ2-7 - TRBV4-1 - CASSHDEGYEQYF TGCGCCAGCAGCCACGACGAGGGCTACGAGCAGTACTTC
TRBJ2-5 - TRBV5-1 - CASSPLGSGELETQYF TGCGCCAGCAGCCCCCTGGGTTCCGGGGAACTAGAGACCCAGTACTTC
TRBJ1-5 - TRBV21-1 - CASSRTQGKGNQPQHF TGTGCCAGCAGCAGAACCCAGGGGAAGGGGAATCAGCCCCAGCATTTT
TRBJ1-1 - TRBV5-1 - CASSFKRGSNGTEAFF TGCGCCAGCAGCTTTAAAAGGGGTAGTAATGGCACTGAAGCTTTCTTT
TRBJ2-7 once TRBV6-1 - CASSVGQPYEQYF TGTGCCAGCAGCGTTGGACAGCCCTACGAGCAGTACTTC
TRBJ2-5 - TRBV10-3 - CAIGWEEQETQYF TGTGCCATCGGGTGGGAGGAACAAGAGACCCAGTACTTC
TRBJ2-5 once TRBV19 TRBD2 CASRSAAGGRETQYF TGTGCCAGTCGTTCTGCTGCGGGAGGGCGGGAGACCCAGTACTTC
TRBJ2-1 - TRBV28 - CAITRRNEQFF TGTGCCATCACGCGGAGGAATGAGCAGTTCTTC
TRBJ1-2 - TRBV25-1 TRBD1 CASRKTQGAGGNGYTF TGTGCCAGCAGGAAAACTCAGGGGGCCGGGGGAAATGGCTACACCTTC
TRBJ1-2 - TRBV18 TRBD1 CASSPPLRTGGAGYGYTF TGTGCCAGCTCACCACCGTTGAGGACAGGGGGCGCTGGCTATGGCTACACCTTC
TRBJ2-5 - TRBV6-6 - CASSYDRKETQYF TGTGCCAGCAGTTACGACAGGAAAGAGACCCAGTACTTC
TRBJ2-5 - TRBV15 - CATSRGGGAPRGETQYF TGTGCCACCAGCAGGGGAGGGGGGGCACCCAGGGGAGAGACCCAGTACTTC
TRBJ1-2 - TRBV7-2 TRBD1 CASNGQGGGYTF TGTGCCAGCAACGGACAGGGTGGTGGCTACACCTTC
TRBJ1-1 - TRBV28 - CASSLVGGHTEAFF TGTGCCAGCAGTTTAGTGGGGGGGCACACTGAAGCTTTCTTT
TRBJ1-1 - TRBV27 - CASSLGRNTEAFF TGTGCCAGCAGTTTGGGGAGAAACACTGAAGCTTTCTTT